The subject of this entry is one T cell receptor beta chain. Antigen: not known. This specimen comes from a study of cytomegalovirus exposure and HLA in healthy donors. Each of the donors was a healthy bone marrow donor. CDR3 length: 16 amino acids. V lost 1 base to trimming and J lost 2 bases, with 12 bases between them. From germline, CDR1 is LNHDA and CDR2 SQIVND (reference sequence). Primers: 60 Vbeta forward and 13 Jbeta reverse. Clones were read by immunoSEQ multiplex PCR, and TCRdb kept only the in-frame ones, dropping some. The data hold 100,000 or so clones, with over 60% observed a single time. Study findings and constraints: Reportedly, TCR beta sequences accurately predicted HLA-A and HLA-B alleles in most subjects. Differences between HLA loci emerged in a later analysis of TCR association rates, with DRB1 most and HLA-C fewest.

Sequenced material: PBMCs. The clonotype originates from a female donor in good health and CMV-seropositive. The chain recombines TRBV19 with TRBJ1-5; unclear D gene. CDR3 protein: CASSIAGRQGNQPQHF. The CDR3 region has the DNA TGTGCCAGTAGTATAGCGGGGAGGCAGGGCAATCAGCCCCAGCATTTT.